This TCR beta chain was sequenced for a study of T cells in Graves' hyperthyroidism and ophthalmopathy. There are a few counts of this clonotype. V lost 4 bases to trimming and J lost 5 bases; unmatched junction nucleotides: 13. The CDR3 contains 16 residues. The germline V gene has CDR1 LNHDA and CDR2 SQIVND (reference sequence). Amplified TCR beta CDR3 regions derived from RNA transcripts. Primed by the HTBI set, a first-round RT-PCR was run on the TCR CDR3. TCRdb analysed the multiplex PCR reads with MiXCR anew, one entry per CDR3 protein. The repertoire has over 550,000 distinct CDR3 sequences, over 15% of them found once; the top ten carry roughly 18%.

The sample taken for sequencing was blood. This clonotype was obtained from a woman aged 18-29 years with Graves' hyperthyroidism. The V call is TRBV19, the J call TRBJ2-7; 8 positions agree with TRBD2. CDR3 sequence (DNA): TGTGCCAGTAGTAAGCAGCGTAGCGGGGTCCTACACGAGCAGTACTTC. Its protein is CASSKQRSGVLHEQYF.